The entry that follows covers one TCR beta chain sequence. Different DNA sequences within this sample yield the same CDR3. CD45RO-negative cells were positively selected for CCR7, leaving out terminally differentiated effector memory CD45RA+ cells. Nashville, Tennessee was home to all donors, who were Caucasian adults. This sample is part of a study of shared clonotypes between healthy human individuals. Original analysis: Quality scores were absent from the junction-only immunoSEQ sequences, so filtering differed. Data came from immunoSEQ multiplex PCR; TCRdb stores just in-frame clones and leaves some out. V and J calls and clone size are as listed in that table; D and trimming were resolved from the DNA. The sample records 2 million to 2.5 million clones, approximately 94% being singletons. Sequencing was done on a sample of naive CD8+ T cells from PBMCs. The source of this sequence is a man aged 18 to 30 in good health. Some clones in this sample may be carry-over from other donors' samples.

The CDR3 coding sequence is TGCAGCGTTGATGCGGTATACAATGAGCAGTTCTTC. This sequence encodes CSVDAVYNEQFF. The J gene is TRBJ2-1, the V gene TRBV29-1; D call uncertain. This CDR3 is 12 amino acids long. Germline CDR1 is SQVTM and CDR2 is ANQGSEA. V gave up 3 bases and J gave up 4 bases, with 7 bases separating them.